This TCR beta chain was recorded in a study of shared clonotypes between healthy human individuals. Findings of the study overall: Against clonotypes common to all four donors, non-shared ones had lower generation probabilities.

Libraries were prepared by immunoSEQ multiplex PCR; TCRdb keeps only in-frame clonotypes and omits some of them. Among about 730,000 clones listed, approximately 72% were seen once. Germline assignment: CDR1 LNHDA and CDR2 SQIVND (reference sequence). The CDR3 loop spans 11 amino acids. Trimming stripped 6 bases from V and 8 bases from J, with 10 bases between. Of note for this clone: Its target is unknown.

The TCR sequence derives from a woman aged 25-40 years in good health. The sequenced sample was memory CD4+ T cells sorted from blood. Subset here: CD45RA-negative fraction. The chain carries TRBV19 and TRBJ1-2, with D unresolved. The CDR3 bases are TGTGCCAGTAGCATTTTAGGCGGCTACACCTTC. This codes for CASSILGGYTF.